The clone carrying this TCR beta chain was observed at least ten times. Its antigen is as yet unknown. The CDR3 covers 13 residues. Trimming removed 2 bases at V and 5 bases at J, with 8 bases between. Germline V gene data show CDR1 as LGHDT and CDR2 as YNNKEL (reference sequence). This entry comes from a study of neurological immune-mediated disorders. The study, taken as a whole, reports: The greatest TCR clonal expansion occurred in HTLV-1-associated myelopathy and the least in multiple sclerosis, which fell below healthy controls. No CDR3 amino acid sequences were shared by expanded clones across subjects, suggesting private repertoires in all groups.

The cDNA came from 5'RACE, which used 10-nucleotide random UMIs. TCRdb redid the calling of the 5' RACE reads with MiXCR, one entry per CDR3 protein. Among roughly 59,000 distinct CDR3 sequences, over 4% were seen once, and the ten largest hold about 5.3%. Stored at -80 C, 2 million PBMCs were the source of the unsorted libraries. Sequenced input: PBMCs. The chain couples TRBV3-1 to TRBJ2-3; D is possibly TRBD2 (5 bases). This sequence originates from a human donor with multiple sclerosis. The donor label of this sample is uncertain. CDR3 bases: TGTGCCAGCAGCCAAACTAGGCAAGATACGCAGTATTTT. Residues: CASSQTRQDTQYF.